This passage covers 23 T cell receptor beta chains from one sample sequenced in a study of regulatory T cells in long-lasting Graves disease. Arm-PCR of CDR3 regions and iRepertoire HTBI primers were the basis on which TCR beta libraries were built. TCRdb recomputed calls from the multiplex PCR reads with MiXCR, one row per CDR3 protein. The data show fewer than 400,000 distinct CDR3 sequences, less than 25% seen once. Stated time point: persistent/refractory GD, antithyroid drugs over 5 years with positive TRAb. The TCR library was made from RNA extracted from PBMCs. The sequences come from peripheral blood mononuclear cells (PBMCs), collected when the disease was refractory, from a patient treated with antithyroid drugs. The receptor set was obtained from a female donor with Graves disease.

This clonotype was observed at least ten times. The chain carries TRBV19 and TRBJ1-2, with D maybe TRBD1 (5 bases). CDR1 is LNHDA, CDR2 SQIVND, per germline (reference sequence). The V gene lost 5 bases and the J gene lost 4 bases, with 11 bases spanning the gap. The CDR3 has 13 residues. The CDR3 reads CASSLSTAYGYTF. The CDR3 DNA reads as TGTGCCAGTAGTCTTTCGACAGCCTATGGCTACACCTTC.

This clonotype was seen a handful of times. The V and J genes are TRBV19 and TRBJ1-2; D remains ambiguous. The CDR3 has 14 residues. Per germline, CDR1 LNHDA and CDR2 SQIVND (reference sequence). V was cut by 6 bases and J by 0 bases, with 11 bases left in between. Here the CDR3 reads CASRGPGTNYGYTF. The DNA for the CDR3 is TGTGCCAGTAGAGGGCCCGGAACTAACTATGGCTACACCTTC. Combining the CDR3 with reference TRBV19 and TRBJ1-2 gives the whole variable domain DGGITQSPKYLFRKEGQNVTLSCEQNLNHDAMYWYRQDPGQGLRLIYYSQIVNDFQKGDIAEGYSVSREKKESFPLTVTSAQKNPTAFYLCASRGPGTNYGYTFGSGTRLTVV.

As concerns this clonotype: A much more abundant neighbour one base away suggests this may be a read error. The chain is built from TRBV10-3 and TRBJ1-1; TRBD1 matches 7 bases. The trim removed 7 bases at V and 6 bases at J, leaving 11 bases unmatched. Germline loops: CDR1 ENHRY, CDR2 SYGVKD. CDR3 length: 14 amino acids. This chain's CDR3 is CAINQRGLWSEAFF. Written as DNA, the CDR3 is TGTGCCATCAACCAAAGGGGGCTCTGGTCTGAAGCTTTCTTT.

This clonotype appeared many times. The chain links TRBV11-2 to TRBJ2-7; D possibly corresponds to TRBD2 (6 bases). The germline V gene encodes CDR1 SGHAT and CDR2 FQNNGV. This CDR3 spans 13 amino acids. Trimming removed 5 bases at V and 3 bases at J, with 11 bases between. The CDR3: CASSPRTNYEQYF. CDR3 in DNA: TGTGCCAGCAGCCCCCGGACTAACTACGAGCAGTACTTC.

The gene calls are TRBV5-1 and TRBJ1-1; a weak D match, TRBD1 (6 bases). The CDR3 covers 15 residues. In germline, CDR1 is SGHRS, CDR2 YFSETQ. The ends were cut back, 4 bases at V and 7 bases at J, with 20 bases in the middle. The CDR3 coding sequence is TGCGCCAGCAGCATCCGGGACACGGGTGGGGGTGAAGCTTTCTTT. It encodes CASSIRDTGGGEAFF.

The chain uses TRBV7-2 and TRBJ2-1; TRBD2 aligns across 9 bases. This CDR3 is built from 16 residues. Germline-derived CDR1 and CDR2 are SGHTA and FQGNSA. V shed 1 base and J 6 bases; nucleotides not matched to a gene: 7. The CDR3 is CASSLVLAGGVNEQFF. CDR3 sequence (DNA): TGTGCCAGCAGCTTAGTACTGGCGGGAGGGGTCAATGAGCAGTTCTTC.

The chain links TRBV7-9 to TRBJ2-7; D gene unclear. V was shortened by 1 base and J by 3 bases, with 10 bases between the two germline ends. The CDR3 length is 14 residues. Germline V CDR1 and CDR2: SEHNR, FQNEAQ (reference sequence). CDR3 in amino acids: CASSLGTANYEQYF. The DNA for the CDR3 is TGTGCCAGCAGCTTAGGGACGGCGAACTACGAGCAGTACTTC. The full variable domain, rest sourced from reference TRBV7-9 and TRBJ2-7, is DTGVSQNPRHKITKRGQNVTFRCDPISEHNRLYWYRQTLGQGPEFLTYFQNEAQLEKSRLLSDRFSAERPKGSFSTLEIQRTEQGDSAMYLCASSLGTANYEQYFGPGTRLTVT.

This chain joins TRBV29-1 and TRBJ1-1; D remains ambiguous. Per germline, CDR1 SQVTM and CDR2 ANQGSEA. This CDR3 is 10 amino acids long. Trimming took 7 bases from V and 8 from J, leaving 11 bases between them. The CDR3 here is CSALAGEAFF. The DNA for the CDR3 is TGCAGCGCTCTTGCGGGGGAAGCTTTCTTT.

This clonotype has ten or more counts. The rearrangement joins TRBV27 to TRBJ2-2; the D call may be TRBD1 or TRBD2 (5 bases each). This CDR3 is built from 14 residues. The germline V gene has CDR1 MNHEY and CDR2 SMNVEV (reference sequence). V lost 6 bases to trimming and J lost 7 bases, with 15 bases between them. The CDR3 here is CASSFGTFNGELFF. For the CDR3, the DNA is TGTGCCAGCAGCTTCGGGACCTTTAACGGGGAGCTGTTTTTT.

DNA for the CDR3: TGTGCCAGCAGCCGAAGGAGTTCTTGGGGCAGGGCGAACTATGGCTACACCTTC. Translating it yields CASSRRSSWGRANYGYTF. The rearrangement links TRBV5-5 to TRBJ1-2, with a tentative D call TRBD1 (5 bases). V lost 4 bases to trimming and J lost 2 bases, with 24 bases between them. The CDR3 is 18 residues long. Germline V gene sequence: CDR1 SGHKS, CDR2 YYEKEE (reference sequence).

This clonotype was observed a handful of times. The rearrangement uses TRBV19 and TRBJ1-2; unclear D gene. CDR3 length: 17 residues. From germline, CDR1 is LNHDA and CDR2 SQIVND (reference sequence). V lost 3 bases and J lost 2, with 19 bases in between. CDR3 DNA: TGTGCCAGTAGTATTTCGATCTTCCCGATCAACAACTATGGCTACACCTTC. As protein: CASSISIFPINNYGYTF.

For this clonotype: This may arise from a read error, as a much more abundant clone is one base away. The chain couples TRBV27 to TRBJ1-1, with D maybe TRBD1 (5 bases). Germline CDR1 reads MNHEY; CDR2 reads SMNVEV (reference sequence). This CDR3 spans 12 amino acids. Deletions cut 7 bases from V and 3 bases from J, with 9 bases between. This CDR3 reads CASTRGDTEAFF. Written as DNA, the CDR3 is TGTGCCAGCACTAGGGGAGACACTGAAGCTTTCTTT.

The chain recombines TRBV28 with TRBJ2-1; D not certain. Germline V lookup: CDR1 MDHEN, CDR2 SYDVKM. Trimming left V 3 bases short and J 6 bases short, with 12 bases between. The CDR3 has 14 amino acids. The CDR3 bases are TGTGCCAGCAGTTTGAGGCGCCCGGGCAATGAGCAGTTCTTC. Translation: CASSLRRPGNEQFF.

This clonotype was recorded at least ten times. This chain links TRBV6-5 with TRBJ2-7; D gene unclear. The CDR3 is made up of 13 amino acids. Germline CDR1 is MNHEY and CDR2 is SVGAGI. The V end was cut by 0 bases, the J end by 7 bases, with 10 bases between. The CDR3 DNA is TGTGCCAGCAGTTACTCCACCCTGGGGGAGCAGTACTTC. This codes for CASSYSTLGEQYF.

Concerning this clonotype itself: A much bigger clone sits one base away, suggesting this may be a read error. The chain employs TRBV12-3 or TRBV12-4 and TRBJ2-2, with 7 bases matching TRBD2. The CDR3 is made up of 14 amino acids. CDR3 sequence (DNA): TGTGCCAGCAGCTCCGGGACTAAGGCCGGGGAGCCGTTTTTT. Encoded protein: CASSSGTKAGEPFF.

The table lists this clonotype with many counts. The CDR3 nucleotides are TGTGCCAGCAGTTACTCGACGGCCGGGACCTACGAGCAGTACTTC. Encoded protein: CASSYSTAGTYEQYF. The chain links TRBV6-6 to TRBJ2-7, with D maybe TRBD2 (5 bases). The CDR3 runs 15 residues. V was trimmed by 0 bases and J by 2 bases, leaving 11 bases between them. The germline gives CDR1 MNHNY, CDR2 SVGAGI (reference sequence).

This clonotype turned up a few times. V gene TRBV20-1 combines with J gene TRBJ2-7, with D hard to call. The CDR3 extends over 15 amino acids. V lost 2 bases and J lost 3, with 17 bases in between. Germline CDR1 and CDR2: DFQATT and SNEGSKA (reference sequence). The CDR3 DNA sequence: TGCAGTGCTAGACCGCCGGGCAGGAAAAACTACGAGCAGTACTTC. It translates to CSARPPGRKNYEQYF.

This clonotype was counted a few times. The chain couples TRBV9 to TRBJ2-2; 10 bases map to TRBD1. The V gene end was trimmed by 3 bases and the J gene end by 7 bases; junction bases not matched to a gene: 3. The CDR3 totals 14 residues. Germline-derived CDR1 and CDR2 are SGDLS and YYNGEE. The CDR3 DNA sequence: TGTGCCAGCAGCGGACAGGGGGCAGTCGGGGAGCTGTTTTTT. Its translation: CASSGQGAVGELFF.

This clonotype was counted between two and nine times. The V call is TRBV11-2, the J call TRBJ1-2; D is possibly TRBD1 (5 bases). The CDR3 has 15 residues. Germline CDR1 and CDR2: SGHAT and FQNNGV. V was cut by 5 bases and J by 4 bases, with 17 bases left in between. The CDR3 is CASSPYIDSFYGYTF. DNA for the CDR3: TGTGCCAGCAGCCCCTATATCGACAGCTTCTATGGCTACACCTTC. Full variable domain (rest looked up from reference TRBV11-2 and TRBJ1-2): EAGVAQSPRYKIIEKRQSVAFWCNPISGHATLYWYQQILGQGPKLLIQFQNNGVVDDSQLPKDRFSAERLKGVDSTLKIQPAKLEDSAVYLCASSPYIDSFYGYTFGSGTRLTVV.

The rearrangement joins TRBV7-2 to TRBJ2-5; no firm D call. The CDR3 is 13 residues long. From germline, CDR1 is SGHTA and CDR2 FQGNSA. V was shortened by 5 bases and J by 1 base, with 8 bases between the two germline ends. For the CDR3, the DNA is TGTGCCAGCAGCCGAACGTTCCAAGAGACCCAGTACTTC. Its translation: CASSRTFQETQYF.

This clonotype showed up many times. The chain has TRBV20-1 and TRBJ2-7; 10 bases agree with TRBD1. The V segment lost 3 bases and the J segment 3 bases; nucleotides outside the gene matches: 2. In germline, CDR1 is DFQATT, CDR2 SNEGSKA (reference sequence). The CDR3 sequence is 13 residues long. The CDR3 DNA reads TGCAGTGCTAGGACAGGGGGCCTCTACGAGCAGTACTTC. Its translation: CSARTGGLYEQYF.

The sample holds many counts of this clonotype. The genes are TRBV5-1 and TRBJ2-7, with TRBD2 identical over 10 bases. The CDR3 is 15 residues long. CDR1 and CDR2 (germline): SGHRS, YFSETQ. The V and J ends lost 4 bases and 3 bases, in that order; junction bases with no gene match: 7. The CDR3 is CASSPSGTSVYEQYF. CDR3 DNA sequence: TGCGCCAGCAGCCCGAGCGGGACTAGCGTCTACGAGCAGTACTTC.

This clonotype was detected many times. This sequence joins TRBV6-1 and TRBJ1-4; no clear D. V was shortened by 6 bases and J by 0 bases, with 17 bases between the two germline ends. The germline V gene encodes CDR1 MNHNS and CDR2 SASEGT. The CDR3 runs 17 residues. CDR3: CASSLNDVRTTNEKLFF. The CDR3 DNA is TGTGCCAGCAGCCTAAACGACGTAAGGACAACTAATGAAAAACTGTTTTTT.